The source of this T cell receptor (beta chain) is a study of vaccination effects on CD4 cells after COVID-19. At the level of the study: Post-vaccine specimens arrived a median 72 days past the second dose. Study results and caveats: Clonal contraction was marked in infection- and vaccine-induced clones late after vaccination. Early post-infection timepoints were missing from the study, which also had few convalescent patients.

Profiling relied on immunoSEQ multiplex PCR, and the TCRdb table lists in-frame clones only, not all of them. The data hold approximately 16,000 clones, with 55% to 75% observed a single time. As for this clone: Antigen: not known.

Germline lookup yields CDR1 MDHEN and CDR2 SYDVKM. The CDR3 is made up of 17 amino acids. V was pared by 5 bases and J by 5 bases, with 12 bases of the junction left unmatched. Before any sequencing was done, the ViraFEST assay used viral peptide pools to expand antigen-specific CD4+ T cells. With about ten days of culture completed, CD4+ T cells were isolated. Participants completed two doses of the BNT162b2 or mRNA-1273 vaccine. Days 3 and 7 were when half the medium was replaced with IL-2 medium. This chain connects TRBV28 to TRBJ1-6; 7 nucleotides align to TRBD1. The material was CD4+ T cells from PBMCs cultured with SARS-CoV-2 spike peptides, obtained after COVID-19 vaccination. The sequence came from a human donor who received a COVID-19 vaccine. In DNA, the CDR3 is TGTGCCAGCAGTCCCCCTAATACAGGGGTAAATAATTCACCCCTCCACTTT. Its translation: CASSPPNTGVNNSPLHF.